The following is a T cell receptor (beta chain) sequence with its context. Original processing notes: Nucleated cell counts were estimated from reference gene primer amplification. The data were produced by immunoSEQ multiplex PCR, yet TCRdb's version contains in-frame clones alone and is incomplete. The D gene and trimming were derived from the DNA, and the V and J assignments and clone size from that table. In the table there are about 78,000 clones, 90% of which are singletons. The data derive from a study of blood T cell repertoires in COVID-19. Turning to the study itself: The samples span acute and convalescent COVID-19 from the United States, Italy and Spain. PBMCs, B-cell-depleted T cells, or T cells were the source of the cDNA or gDNA that made up the material.

Trimming shortened V by 5 bases and J by 6 bases, and 8 bases separated the two germline ends. The germline gives CDR1 MDHEN, CDR2 SYDVKM. This CDR3 region has 11 residues. The source material was peripheral blood. The TCR was taken from a woman of 80 years or more with active or convalescent COVID-19. The rearrangement uses TRBV28 and TRBJ2-7; D is uncertain. CDR3 residues: CASSPYSEQYF. The CDR3 DNA follows: TGTGCCAGCAGTCCATACAGCGAGCAGTACTTC.